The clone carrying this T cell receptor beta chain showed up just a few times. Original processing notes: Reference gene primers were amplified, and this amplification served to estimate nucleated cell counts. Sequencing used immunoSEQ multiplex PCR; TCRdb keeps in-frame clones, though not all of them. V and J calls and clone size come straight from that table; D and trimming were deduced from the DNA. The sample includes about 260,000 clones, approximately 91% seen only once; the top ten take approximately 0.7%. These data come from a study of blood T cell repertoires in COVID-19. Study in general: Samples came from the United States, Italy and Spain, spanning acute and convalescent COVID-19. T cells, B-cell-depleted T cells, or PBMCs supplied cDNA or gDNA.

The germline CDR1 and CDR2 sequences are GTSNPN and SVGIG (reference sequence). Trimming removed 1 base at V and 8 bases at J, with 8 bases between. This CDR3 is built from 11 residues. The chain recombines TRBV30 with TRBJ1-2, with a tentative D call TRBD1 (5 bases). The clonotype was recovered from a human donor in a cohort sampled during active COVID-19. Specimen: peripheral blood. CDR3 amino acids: CAWSGGAGYTF. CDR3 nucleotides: TGTGCCTGGAGTGGCGGGGCCGGCTACACCTTC.